This TCR beta chain was sequenced for a study of blood T cell repertoires in COVID-19. V shed 0 bases and J shed 4 bases, with 6 bases lying between them. Germline-derived CDR1 and CDR2 are SGHAT and FQNNGV. The CDR3 is made up of 13 amino acids. Original processing methods: For nucleated cells, counts were estimated from reference gene primer amplification. TCRdb keeps only in-frame clones here, not all; method: immunoSEQ multiplex PCR. Clone size and the V and J calls come from that table; the DNA yielded D and trimming. Found here are 150,000 to 200,000 clones, 86% of them singletons; the top ten hold 2.9%.

The rearrangement links TRBV11-2 to TRBJ1-2, with D unclear. The material sequenced was peripheral blood. The sequence derives from a woman aged 25 to 39 with active or convalescent COVID-19. The CDR3 protein is CASSLDSLYGYTF. DNA for the CDR3: TGTGCCAGCAGCTTAGATAGTCTCTATGGCTACACCTTC. Combining the CDR3 with reference TRBV11-2 and TRBJ1-2 gives the whole variable domain EAGVAQSPRYKIIEKRQSVAFWCNPISGHATLYWYQQILGQGPKLLIQFQNNGVVDDSQLPKDRFSAERLKGVDSTLKIQPAKLEDSAVYLCASSLDSLYGYTFGSGTRLTVV.